The 20 T cell receptor beta chains below were found in one sample sequenced in a study of neurological immune-mediated disorders. TCRdb re-analysed the 5' RACE reads in MiXCR, keeping a single row per CDR3 protein. The sample consists of about 49,000 distinct CDR3 sequences, approximately 11% of them appearing once. Stated time point: longitudinal time-point 1 (baseline). Specimen: PBMCs. The source of these receptors is a woman in her 40s in good health.

This clonotype was picked up many times. J is TRBJ2-7 and V is TRBV4-1; D is possibly TRBD1 (5 bases). The CDR3 is 14 amino acids. The V and J ends lost 1 base and 3 bases respectively, with 10 bases between them. Germline V CDR1 and CDR2: MGHRA, YSYEKL. The CDR3 DNA is TGCGCCAGCAGCCAAGTAGACAGCTACTACGAGCAGTACTTC. Protein: CASSQVDSYYEQYF.

This clonotype was found many times. In DNA form, the CDR3 reads TGTGCCAGCAGCTTAGCGCGACAGTTCGAGGCTTTCTTT. Amino acids: CASSLARQFEAFF. V usage is TRBV7-6 and J usage is TRBJ1-1; possibly TRBD1 for D (5 bases). Germline lookup yields CDR1 SGHVS and CDR2 FNYEAQ. Trimming left V 0 bases short and J 11 bases short, with 13 bases between. The CDR3 length is 13 residues.

There are many counts of this clonotype. The V and J genes are TRBV5-1 and TRBJ2-1; D perhaps matches TRBD2 (6 bases). The germline gives CDR1 SGHRS, CDR2 YFSETQ. With 4 bases removed from V and 0 bases from J, the gap between germline ends came to 20 bases. There are 18 residues in the CDR3. Here the CDR3 reads CASSPGWWGEFSYNEQFF. For the CDR3, the DNA is TGCGCCAGCAGCCCAGGCTGGTGGGGGGAATTCTCCTACAATGAGCAGTTCTTC.

This clonotype appeared many times. The chain joins TRBV5-1 to TRBJ1-3, with D possibly TRBD1 on 6 matching bases. The CDR3 consists of 16 residues. V lost 2 bases and J 1 base, leaving 13 bases between the germline ends. Germline CDR1 reads SGHRS; CDR2 reads YFSETQ. As DNA, the CDR3 is TGCGCCAGCAGCTTAGACGTCAGGGGTTCTGGAAACACCATATATTTT. It codes for CASSLDVRGSGNTIYF.

This clonotype was detected many times. The rearrangement joins TRBV7-2 to TRBJ2-3; no firm D call. In germline, CDR1 is SGHTA, CDR2 FQGNSA. The CDR3 covers 16 residues. The V end was cut by 7 bases, the J end by 0 bases, with 17 bases between. CDR3 protein: CASNSQALTSTDTQYF. The CDR3 DNA reads TGTGCCAGCAACTCCCAGGCCCTTACTAGCACAGATACGCAGTATTTT.

This clonotype was observed many times. This chain links TRBV4-3 with TRBJ1-1, with D possibly matching TRBD1 (5 bases). Germline assignment: CDR1 LGHNA and CDR2 YSLEER. V shed 0 bases and J shed 7 bases, with 24 bases lying between them. This CDR3 comprises 18 residues. This CDR3 reads CASSQDPITRPGGGEAFF. Here the CDR3 DNA reads TGCGCCAGCAGCCAAGACCCCATAACGAGGCCTGGTGGGGGTGAAGCTTTCTTT.

There are many counts of this clonotype. The V call is TRBV12-3 or TRBV12-4, the J call TRBJ2-1; D perhaps matches TRBD1 (6 bases). The CDR3 consists of 16 residues. The V gene lost 4 bases and the J gene lost 2 bases, with 15 bases spanning the gap. CDR3 nucleotide sequence: TGTGCCAGCAGTTATAGGACAGCCTATCCCTACAATGAGCAGTTCTTC. This sequence encodes CASSYRTAYPYNEQFF.

A word on this clonotype: Since a much larger clone is just one base distant, this may be a read error. The chain links TRBV10-3 to TRBJ1-5; unclear D gene. Germline V gene sequence: CDR1 ENHRY, CDR2 SYGVKD. V shed 6 bases and J shed 4 bases, with 13 bases lying between them. The CDR3 is 14 residues long. The CDR3 is CAIRGKGGNQPQHF. The CDR3 bases are TGTGCCATCAGGGGGAAGGGAGGAAATCAGCCCCAGCATTTT.

This clonotype was observed many times. The chain is built from TRBV12-3 or TRBV12-4 and TRBJ2-5; a weak D match, TRBD2 (5 bases). Trimming took off 4 bases at V and 3 bases at J, with 15 bases between the two ends. CDR3 length: 15 residues. The CDR3 here is CASSYWHGVKETQYF. In DNA form, the CDR3 reads TGTGCCAGCAGTTATTGGCACGGGGTTAAAGAGACCCAGTACTTC.

This clonotype has a count of ten or more. This chain joins TRBV7-9 and TRBJ1-2; 7 bases map to TRBD1. The CDR3 length is 16 residues. Trimming removed 0 bases from V and 2 bases from J; junction bases left unmatched: 6. CDR1 and CDR2 (germline): SEHNR, FQNEAQ (reference sequence). This CDR3 is CASSLAQTGPNYGYTF. The DNA of the CDR3 is TGTGCCAGCAGCTTAGCGCAGACAGGGCCAAACTATGGCTACACCTTC.

This clonotype came up many times. V gene TRBV14 combines with J gene TRBJ2-7, with 7 bases fitting TRBD2. Germline lookup yields CDR1 SGHDN and CDR2 FVKESK. The ends lost 1 base at V and 5 bases at J; junction bases unmatched: 2. The CDR3 covers 13 residues. CDR3 coding DNA: TGTGCCAGCAGCCAAGTCGGGGGGAACGAGCAGTACTTC. The encoded protein is CASSQVGGNEQYF.

In its sample, this clonotype was seen many times. The CDR3 reads CASSDLQTHTGELFF. The CDR3 DNA sequence: TGTGCCAGCAGTGATTTACAGACTCATACCGGGGAGCTGTTTTTT. This sequence joins TRBV25-1 and TRBJ2-2; D gene ambiguous. CDR1 is MGHDK and CDR2 is SYGVNS in the germline V gene. This CDR3 contains 15 residues. Trimming pared 3 bases from V and 5 bases from J, leaving 13 bases between.

In this sample, this clonotype turned up many times. The chain combines TRBV6-2 or TRBV6-3 with TRBJ2-5, with TRBD1 matching over 9 bases. Germline V gives CDR1 MNHEY, CDR2 SVGEGT. Losses at the gene ends were 4 bases for V and 5 bases for J; bases not matched to a gene: 8. This CDR3 has 15 amino acids. In DNA form, the CDR3 reads TGTGCCAGCAGTTCGAGGACAGGGGCAGGGGAGACCCAGTACTTC. Its translation is CASSSRTGAGETQYF.

This clonotype was recorded at least ten times. The chain couples TRBV7-3 to TRBJ2-2; no firm D call. The length of the CDR3 is 13 residues. Germline lookup yields CDR1 SGHTA and CDR2 FQGTGA. Trimming removed 6 bases from V and 3 bases from J, with 8 bases in between. Here the CDR3 DNA reads TGTGCCAGCAGTGTCGGCGACACCGGGGAGCTGTTTTTT. As protein: CASSVGDTGELFF.

This clonotype showed up many times. The chain has TRBV6-2 or TRBV6-3 and TRBJ1-2; D gene uncertain. Deletions cut 7 bases from V and 3 bases from J, with 21 bases between. Germline loops: CDR1 MNHEY, CDR2 SVGEGT. The CDR3 covers 16 residues. The CDR3 DNA reads as TGTGCCAGCAATGAAAGAATTCCCCCCACGGACTATGGCTACACCTTC. This codes for CASNERIPPTDYGYTF.

This clonotype occurred many times. This chain joins TRBV5-1 and TRBJ2-5, with 7 nucleotides matching TRBD2. V dropped 0 bases and J dropped 5; count of bases not matched to a gene: 10. The V gene's germline CDR1 is SGHRS and CDR2 YFSETQ. The CDR3 extends over 16 amino acids. The DNA for the CDR3 is TGCGCCAGCAGCTTGGGCTGGCGGGAGAGGTGGGAGACCCAGTACTTC. It encodes CASSLGWRERWETQYF.

In this sample, this clonotype turned up a few times. This sequence joins TRBV24-1 and TRBJ1-5; D remains unclear. The germline V gene encodes CDR1 KGHDR and CDR2 SFDVKD. The CDR3 consists of 14 residues. The V gene lost 5 bases and the J gene lost 0 bases, with 7 bases spanning the gap. The CDR3, as DNA: TGTGCCACCAGTGGGTCTCTTAGCAATCAGCCCCAGCATTTT. Amino acid sequence: CATSGSLSNQPQHF.

Details on this clonotype: Germline and junction disagree at one end, which may indicate a read error. The chain employs TRBV4-2 and TRBJ1-2; 7 bases fit TRBD1. This CDR3 contains 16 residues. Germline V gene lookup returns CDR1 LGHNA and CDR2 YNFKEQ. In DNA, the CDR3 is TGTGCCAGCAGACAAGTCCAGGGGGGGGCAGAGTATGGCTACACCTTC. Residues: CASRQVQGGAEYGYTF.

In this sample, this clonotype turned up a few times. The chain joins TRBV18 to TRBJ1-1, with D possibly being TRBD1 (5 bases). The germline CDR1 and CDR2 sequences are KGHSH and LQKENI. The ends were cut back, 3 bases at V and 1 base at J, with 21 bases in the middle. The CDR3 spans 18 residues. CDR3: CASSPLGRGGRSNTEAFF. The CDR3 nucleotides read TGTGCCAGCTCACCGCTCGGGCGTGGGGGGAGGTCGAACACTGAAGCTTTCTTT.

This clonotype was seen ten or more times. The rearrangement joins TRBV20-1 to TRBJ2-1; tentatively, D is TRBD2 (6 bases). The V gene's germline CDR1 is DFQATT and CDR2 SNEGSKA (reference sequence). The germline V and J ends were trimmed by 0 bases and 5 bases, with 14 bases remaining between them. The CDR3 extends over 15 amino acids. CDR3 loop: CSARDLREVHNEQFF. The CDR3 DNA sequence: TGCAGTGCTAGAGATTTGAGGGAGGTACACAATGAGCAGTTCTTC.